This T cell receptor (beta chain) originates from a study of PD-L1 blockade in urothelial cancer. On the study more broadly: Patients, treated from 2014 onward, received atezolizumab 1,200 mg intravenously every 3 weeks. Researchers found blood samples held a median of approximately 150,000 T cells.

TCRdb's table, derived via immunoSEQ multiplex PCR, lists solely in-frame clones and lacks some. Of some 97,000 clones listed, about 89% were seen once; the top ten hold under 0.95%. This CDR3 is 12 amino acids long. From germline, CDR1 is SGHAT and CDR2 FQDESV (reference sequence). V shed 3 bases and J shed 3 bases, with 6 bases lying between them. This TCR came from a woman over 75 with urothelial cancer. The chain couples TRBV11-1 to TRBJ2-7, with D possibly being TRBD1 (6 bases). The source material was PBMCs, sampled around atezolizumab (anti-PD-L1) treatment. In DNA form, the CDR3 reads TGTGCCAGCAGCTTGACAGGCTACGAGCAGTACTTC. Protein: CASSLTGYEQYF.